This passage covers 18 T cell receptor beta chains from one sample sequenced in a study of OX40 agonist ivuxolimab in advanced cancers. Assay used: immunoSEQ multiplex PCR; TCRdb lists only in-frame clones, some missing. The profile shows 75,000 to 100,000 clones, 80% to 95% of them singletons. Sequencing was performed on CD4+ or CD8+ T cells sorted from blood, taken in a trial of the OX40 agonist ivuxolimab. These receptors were obtained from an adult with an advanced solid tumor such as melanoma, head and neck, liver or kidney cancer.

The V gene is TRBV12-5, the J gene TRBJ1-1, with D unresolved. Per germline, CDR1 LGHNT and CDR2 FRNRAP. There are 13 residues in the CDR3. V lost 5 bases, J lost 5 bases, and 12 bases lay in between. The CDR3 is CASGPNSQTEAFF. DNA for the CDR3: TGTGCTAGTGGTCCCAACTCACAGACTGAAGCTTTCTTT.

The sample holds a few counts of this clone. The rearrangement links TRBV28 to TRBJ1-1; unclear D gene. The CDR3 contains 15 residues. Trimming took 4 bases from V and 0 from J, leaving 12 bases between them. The germline V gene encodes CDR1 MDHEN and CDR2 SYDVKM. CDR3 loop: CASSSPINVNTEAFF. CDR3 in DNA: TGTGCCAGCAGTTCCCCGATAAATGTGAACACTGAAGCTTTCTTT.

The genes are TRBV30 and TRBJ1-1, with D possibly TRBD1 on 6 matching bases. This CDR3 has 18 residues. Trimming cost V 0 bases and J 0 bases, with 20 bases left between them. In germline, CDR1 is GTSNPN, CDR2 SVGIG (reference sequence). The chain's CDR3 is CAWSVIPTGYRMNTEAFF. In DNA form, the CDR3 reads TGTGCCTGGAGTGTGATCCCAACAGGGTACAGAATGAACACTGAAGCTTTCTTT.

The chain has TRBV9 and TRBJ2-1, with 13 positions matching TRBD2. CDR1 SGDLS and CDR2 YYNGEE come from the germline V gene. The CDR3 consists of 15 residues. V trimming: 3 bases; J trimming: 12 bases; junction bases outside the gene matches: 9. The CDR3 loop reads CASSAGTSGASWQFF. CDR3 nucleotide sequence: TGTGCCAGCAGCGCCGGGACTAGCGGGGCTTCTTGGCAGTTCTTC. Drawing the rest from reference TRBV9 and TRBJ2-1, the complete variable domain is DSGVTQTPKHLITATGQRVTLRCSPRSGDLSVYWYQQSLDQGLQFLIQYYNGEERAKGNILERFSAQQFPDLHSELNLSSLELGDSALYFCASSAGTSGASWQFFGPGTRLTVL.

Only a few counts were recorded for this clone. The V gene is TRBV9, the J gene TRBJ2-7; D may match TRBD1 or TRBD2 (5 bases each). Trimming shortened V by 0 bases and J by 3 bases, and 13 bases separated the two germline ends. Germline V lookup: CDR1 SGDLS, CDR2 YYNGEE. The CDR3 covers 15 residues. CDR3 region: CASSVAAGTFYEQYF. CDR3 nucleotide sequence: TGTGCCAGCAGCGTAGCGGCAGGGACCTTCTACGAGCAGTACTTC.

V is TRBV10-3 and J is TRBJ1-1, with D uncertain. There are 13 residues in the CDR3. Trimming left V 3 bases short and J 0 bases short, with 5 bases between. Germline V gene lookup returns CDR1 ENHRY and CDR2 SYGVKD. CDR3 amino acids: CAISDVMNTEAFF. The CDR3 bases are TGTGCCATCAGTGATGTCATGAACACTGAAGCTTTCTTT.

This clone was observed a single time. The CDR3 nucleotides read TGTGCCAGCAGTTTAGGGGGGGAGGTAGATACGCAGTATTTT. Translation gives CASSLGGEVDTQYF. The rearrangement links TRBV6-5 to TRBJ2-3; possible D gene TRBD2, 7 bases. V lost 4 bases and J lost 5, with 13 bases in between. This CDR3 is built from 14 residues. Germline-derived CDR1 and CDR2 are MNHEY and SVGAGI.

The V gene is TRBV19, the J gene TRBJ1-1, with TRBD1 matching over 8 bases. With 5 bases clipped from V and 5 bases from J, the junction kept 4 bases outside the gene matches. Germline V gene data show CDR1 as LNHDA and CDR2 as SQIVND (reference sequence). There are 13 residues in the CDR3. The CDR3, as DNA: TGTGCCAGTAGTGAATGGACAGGGACTGAAGCTTTCTTT. Protein: CASSEWTGTEAFF.

The V gene is TRBV9, the J gene TRBJ1-1; the D is unclear. Germline CDR1 is SGDLS and CDR2 is YYNGEE. V lost 0 bases, J lost 0 bases, and 9 bases lay in between. This CDR3 comprises 15 residues. This CDR3 reads CASSVGGIMNTEAFF. The CDR3 DNA is TGTGCCAGCAGCGTAGGGGGTATAATGAACACTGAAGCTTTCTTT.

The CDR3 loop reads CASRRGQNPTEAFF. The CDR3 DNA sequence: TGTGCCAGCAGGAGGGGACAGAACCCAACTGAAGCTTTCTTT. The rearrangement joins TRBV6-1 to TRBJ1-1, with TRBD1 identical over 7 bases. The germline V gene encodes CDR1 MNHNS and CDR2 SASEGT. J was trimmed by 5 bases and V by 6 bases; bases with no gene match: 9. The CDR3 spans 14 residues.

This clone occurred once. The chain joins TRBV5-1 to TRBJ2-3; D may be TRBD2 (6 bases). The CDR3 consists of 15 residues. From germline, CDR1 is SGHRS and CDR2 YFSETQ. Trimming shortened V by 2 bases and J by 0 bases, and 10 bases separated the two germline ends. DNA of the CDR3: TGCGCCAGCAGCTTTAGCGGCTCTAGCACAGATACGCAGTATTTT. Protein sequence: CASSFSGSSTDTQYF.

The chain joins TRBV28 to TRBJ1-2; no definite D call. CDR1 MDHEN and CDR2 SYDVKM come from the germline V gene. CDR3 length: 11 residues. V lost 3 bases and J lost 4, with 3 bases in between. In DNA, the CDR3 is TGTGCCAGCAGTTTCGCCTATGGCTACACCTTC. Translation: CASSFAYGYTF.

The chain couples TRBV5-6 to TRBJ1-5; maybe TRBD1 (5 bases). The germline CDR1 and CDR2 sequences are SGHDT and YYEEEE. The CDR3 contains 14 residues. Trimming left V 9 bases short and J 1 base short, with 14 bases between. The CDR3, as DNA: TGTGCCACGGAGATTCAGGGCAGCAATCAGCCCCAGCATTTT. It translates to CATEIQGSNQPQHF.

The rearrangement links TRBV9 to TRBJ2-3; D may be TRBD1 or TRBD2 (5 bases each). The germline V gene has CDR1 SGDLS and CDR2 YYNGEE. The CDR3 extends over 14 amino acids. Trimming removed 4 bases from V and 1 base from J, with 10 bases in between. CDR3 in amino acids: CASSPGGGTDTQYF. CDR3 nucleotide sequence: TGTGCCAGCAGCCCTGGGGGTGGCACAGATACGCAGTATTTT.

V gene TRBV19 combines with J gene TRBJ1-1; 9 bases agree with TRBD1. The CDR3 is 13 residues long. Germline values: CDR1 LNHDA, CDR2 SQIVND (reference sequence). V lost 5 bases, J lost 6 bases, and 4 bases stayed unmatched. As DNA, the CDR3 is TGTGCCAGTAGTTTGGGGACAGGGTCTGAAGCTTTCTTT. This codes for CASSLGTGSEAFF. The variable domain in full, with the rest retrieved from reference TRBV19 and TRBJ1-1, is DGGITQSPKYLFRKEGQNVTLSCEQNLNHDAMYWYRQDPGQGLRLIYYSQIVNDFQKGDIAEGYSVSREKKESFPLTVTSAQKNPTAFYLCASSLGTGSEAFFGQGTRLTVV.

This chain links TRBV6-5 with TRBJ1-5; D not resolved. The ends were cut back, 5 bases at V and 1 base at J, with 9 bases in the middle. This CDR3 spans 14 amino acids. Germline V CDR1 and CDR2: MNHEY, SVGAGI. This CDR3 reads CASSPYISNQPQHF. In nucleotides, the CDR3 is TGTGCCAGCAGTCCATACATAAGCAATCAGCCCCAGCATTTT.

The chain joins TRBV5-1 to TRBJ2-2; no firm D call. The V gene lost 1 base and the J gene lost 6 bases, with 7 bases spanning the gap. CDR3 length equals 13 residues. Germline loops: CDR1 SGHRS, CDR2 YFSETQ. The CDR3 region is CASSLKGAGELFF. The CDR3 DNA reads as TGCGCCAGCAGCTTGAAGGGTGCCGGGGAGCTGTTTTTT.

This chain joins TRBV9 and TRBJ2-1; D not certain. V lost 4 bases, J lost 10 bases, and 9 bases lay in between. Germline CDR1 SGDLS, CDR2 YYNGEE. The CDR3 is 11 amino acids. CDR3 bases: TGTGCCAGCAGCCAAGGGCCGGAGCAGTTCTTC. Translating it yields CASSQGPEQFF.